The 19 T cell receptor beta chains in this list originate from one sample, sequenced in a study of response to subunit inactivated influenza vaccine. Each CDR3 protein is one row after TCRdb ran MiXCR on the RT-PCR reads. The table includes about half a million distinct CDR3 sequences, about 7.6% detected once. Sequenced material: PBMCs from blood, taken around 25 months after vaccination. The receptors here all came from a man aged 50-75 years who received an inactivated influenza vaccine.

This clonotype was seen at least ten times. The CDR3 nucleotides read TGTGCCAGCAGTTGGTCCGGGACAGCTAATGAAAAACTGTTTTTT. Translating gives CASSWSGTANEKLFF. The chain couples TRBV12-3 or TRBV12-4 to TRBJ1-4; 7 nucleotides line up with TRBD1. The trim removed 4 bases at V and 3 bases at J, leaving 5 bases unmatched. This CDR3 spans 15 amino acids.

This clonotype was counted at least ten times. V and J are TRBV5-1 and TRBJ2-3, with a possible D match to TRBD2 (6 bases). Germline-derived CDR1 and CDR2 are SGHRS and YFSETQ. The V gene lost 0 bases and the J gene lost 9 bases, with 14 bases spanning the gap. There are 14 residues in the CDR3. CDR3 coding DNA: TGCGCCAGCAGCTTGGGGGACTCTCCGGGGACGCAGTATTTT. The encoded protein is CASSLGDSPGTQYF.

The table lists this clonotype with many counts. The chain is built from TRBV11-2 and TRBJ1-1, with a tentative D call TRBD1 (6 bases). V dropped 3 bases and J dropped 1 base, with 18 bases sitting between them. Germline CDR1 reads SGHAT; CDR2 reads FQNNGV. This CDR3 contains 17 residues. The CDR3 region has the DNA TGTGCCAGCAGCTTCGCTAGCCCCCTACAGGGGAACACTGAAGCTTTCTTT. Amino acid sequence: CASSFASPLQGNTEAFF. Drawing the rest from reference TRBV11-2 and TRBJ1-1, the complete variable domain is EAGVAQSPRYKIIEKRQSVAFWCNPISGHATLYWYQQILGQGPKLLIQFQNNGVVDDSQLPKDRFSAERLKGVDSTLKIQPAKLEDSAVYLCASSFASPLQGNTEAFFGQGTRLTVV.

Points on this clonotype: At one boundary the junction diverges from the germline segment, which might be a read error. The chain joins TRBV11-3 to TRBJ2-5, with D unresolved. This CDR3 is 13 amino acids long. From germline, CDR1 is SGHNT and CDR2 YENEEA. The CDR3 region is CPSSLVPGETQYF. As DNA, the CDR3 is TGTCCCAGCAGCTTAGTGCCCGGGGAGACCCAGTACTTC.

This clonotype was counted only a few times. The V gene is TRBV2, the J gene TRBJ2-1; no reliable D call. This CDR3 has 13 residues. Trimming cost V 6 bases and J 8 bases, with 14 bases left between them. The germline gives CDR1 SNHLY, CDR2 FYNNEI. The CDR3 sequence is CASRDIAGDEQFF. CDR3 coding DNA: TGTGCCAGCAGGGATATAGCAGGCGATGAGCAGTTCTTC.

The gene calls are TRBV11-2 and TRBJ2-1; 7 bases map to TRBD2. This CDR3 has 16 amino acids. Germline V gene data show CDR1 as SGHAT and CDR2 as FQNNGV. The J segment lost 5 bases and the V segment lost 5 bases, leaving 12 bases of the junction unmatched. CDR3 region: CASSPGAGTTNNEQFF. The CDR3 DNA reads as TGTGCCAGCAGCCCCGGAGCCGGGACTACTAACAATGAGCAGTTCTTC.

Ten or more counts support this clonotype. The chain recombines TRBV4-2 with TRBJ2-5; 8 bases are a match to TRBD2. V trimming: 1 base; J trimming: 2 bases; junction bases outside the gene matches: 6. This CDR3 has 16 amino acids. The germline V gene encodes CDR1 LGHNA and CDR2 YNFKEQ. For the CDR3, the DNA is TGTGCCAGCAGCCAAGTTACCGGGACTAGACAAGAGACCCAGTACTTC. Amino acid sequence: CASSQVTGTRQETQYF.

V gene TRBV28 combines with J gene TRBJ1-4; TRBD1 is a possible D gene (6 bases). V lost 6 bases, J lost 5 bases, and 16 bases lay in between. The V gene's germline CDR1 is MDHEN and CDR2 SYDVKM. CDR3 length: 15 amino acids. As DNA, the CDR3 is TGTGCCAGCAGCTACGCCGGGACACTGAATGAAAAACTGTTTTTT. It yields the protein CASSYAGTLNEKLFF.

This clonotype occurred many times. The rearrangement links TRBV12-3 or TRBV12-4 to TRBJ2-3; 8 bases match TRBD1. The CDR3 spans 15 residues. Trimming took 3 bases from V and 4 from J; bases not matched to a gene: 6. CDR3 amino acids: CASSLRTGFADTQYF. The CDR3 nucleotides are TGTGCCAGCAGTTTGCGGACAGGGTTTGCAGATACGCAGTATTTT.

This chain links TRBV12-3 or TRBV12-4 with TRBJ2-1; possibly TRBD2 for D (5 bases). Trimming took off 4 bases at V and 8 bases at J, with 18 bases between the two ends. The CDR3 sequence is 15 residues long. CDR3: CASSYMVRVRHEQFF. CDR3 DNA: TGTGCCAGCAGTTATATGGTGAGGGTCAGGCATGAGCAGTTCTTC.

CDR3 coding DNA: TGTGCCAGCAGGACAGGGGCCGTGTACGAGCAGTACTTC. The encoded protein is CASRTGAVYEQYF. The J gene is TRBJ2-7, the V gene TRBV6-2 or TRBV6-3; 8 bases line up with TRBD1. CDR3 length: 13 amino acids. Losses at the gene ends were 6 bases for V and 4 bases for J; bases not matched to a gene: 5. CDR1 is MNHEY and CDR2 is SVGEGT in the germline V gene.

This clonotype came up many times. The chain recombines TRBV10-3 with TRBJ1-2; 8 nucleotides agree with TRBD1. The trim removed 5 bases at V and 3 bases at J, leaving 5 bases unmatched. Germline CDR1 ENHRY, CDR2 SYGVKD. The CDR3 length is 14 residues. This CDR3 reads CAISQGARDYGYTF. The CDR3 DNA reads TGTGCCATCAGTCAGGGGGCGCGGGACTATGGCTACACCTTC.

This clonotype was picked up a small number of times. The rearrangement links TRBV20-1 to TRBJ2-3, with D uncertain. The CDR3 contains 13 residues. The germline V gene has CDR1 DFQATT and CDR2 SNEGSKA (reference sequence). V was cut by 0 bases and J by 5 bases, with 9 bases left in between. This CDR3 reads CSARDRVRDTQYF. The CDR3 DNA follows: TGCAGTGCTAGAGATAGGGTGAGAGATACGCAGTATTTT.

The chain couples TRBV6-2 or TRBV6-3 to TRBJ2-7, with D possibly being TRBD1 (5 bases). Trimming pared 6 bases from V and 4 bases from J, leaving 13 bases between. Germline V CDR1 and CDR2: MNHEY, SVGEGT. The CDR3 totals 13 residues. The CDR3 region is CASSKPQGYEQYF. The DNA for the CDR3 is TGTGCCAGCAGCAAGCCTCAGGGTTACGAGCAGTACTTC.

CDR3 nucleotides: TGTGCCAGCAGTCCAAATGCCAGGGATTCCGGGGAGCTGTTTTTT. Protein product: CASSPNARDSGELFF. The V gene is TRBV12-3 or TRBV12-4, the J gene TRBJ2-2, with D possibly being TRBD1 (5 bases). V lost 5 bases and J 6 bases, leaving 16 bases between the germline ends. The CDR3 length is 15 residues.

This clonotype was observed a handful of times. CDR3: CASSLGQGGAEAFF. CDR3 coding DNA: TGCGCCAGCAGCTTGGGACAGGGAGGCGCTGAAGCTTTCTTT. The rearrangement uses TRBV5-1 and TRBJ1-1; 7 bases align to TRBD1. V shed 0 bases and J 6 bases; nucleotides not matched to a gene: 5. CDR1 is SGHRS and CDR2 is YFSETQ in the germline V gene. The CDR3 spans 14 residues. Full variable domain (rest looked up from reference TRBV5-1 and TRBJ1-1): KAGVTQTPRYLIKTRGQQVTLSCSPISGHRSVSWYQQTPGQGLQFLFEYFSETQRNKGNFPGRFSGRQFSNSRSEMNVSTLELGDSALYLCASSLGQGGAEAFFGQGTRLTVV.

This clonotype was counted a few times. The rearrangement joins TRBV10-3 to TRBJ2-6; TRBD1 matches 10 bases. The CDR3 covers 18 residues. Trimming removed 2 bases from V and 0 bases from J; junction bases left unmatched: 4. The germline gives CDR1 ENHRY, CDR2 SYGVKD. CDR3 loop: CAISEIGTGASGANVLTF. CDR3 nucleotides: TGTGCCATCAGTGAGATTGGGACAGGGGCCTCTGGGGCCAACGTCCTGACTTTC.

This clonotype has a handful of counts. The CDR3 DNA is TGTGCCATCAGTGATAGGCGGGAGGGCCTAACAGATACGCAGTATTTT. It translates to CAISDRREGLTDTQYF. J is TRBJ2-3 and V is TRBV10-3; 9 bases are shared with TRBD2. The CDR3 is 16 residues long. Germline V gene lookup returns CDR1 ENHRY and CDR2 SYGVKD. J lost 3 bases, V lost 3 bases, and 7 bases had no gene match.

The chain links TRBV7-2 to TRBJ2-3; 8 nucleotides line up with TRBD1. CDR1 and CDR2 (germline): SGHTA, FQGNSA. Germline trimming cut 4 bases from V and 0 bases from J; bases unmatched to any gene: 3. There are 15 residues in the CDR3. The CDR3 reads CASSWTGTSTDTQYF. DNA of the CDR3: TGTGCCAGCAGCTGGACAGGGACTAGCACAGATACGCAGTATTTT.